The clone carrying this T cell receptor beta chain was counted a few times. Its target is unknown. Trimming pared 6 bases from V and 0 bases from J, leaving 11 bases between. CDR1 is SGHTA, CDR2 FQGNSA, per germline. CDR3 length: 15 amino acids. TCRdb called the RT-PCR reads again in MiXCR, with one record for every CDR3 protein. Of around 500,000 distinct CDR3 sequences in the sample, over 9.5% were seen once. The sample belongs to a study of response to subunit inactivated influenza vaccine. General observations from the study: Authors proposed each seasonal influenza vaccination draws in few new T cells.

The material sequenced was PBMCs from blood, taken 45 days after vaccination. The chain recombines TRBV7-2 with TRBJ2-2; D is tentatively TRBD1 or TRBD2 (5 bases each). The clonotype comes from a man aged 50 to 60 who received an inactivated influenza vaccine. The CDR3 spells CASRAGTTNTGELFF. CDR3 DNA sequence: TGTGCCAGCAGGGCCGGGACCACGAACACCGGGGAGCTGTTTTTT.